These 20 T cell receptor beta chains came from one sample sequenced in a study of cytomegalovirus exposure and HLA in healthy donors. Primers included in the PCR were 60 Vbeta and 13 Jbeta primers. Produced via immunoSEQ multiplex PCR; TCRdb's table is partial and in-frame only. This table holds more than 85,000 clones, 50% to 70% found once. Sequencing was performed on PBMCs. The receptors come from a human donor in good health.

This chain joins TRBV7-9 and TRBJ2-3; TRBD2 matches at 14 bases. V trimming: 5 bases; J trimming: 4 bases; junction bases outside the gene matches: 11. CDR1 is SEHNR and CDR2 is FQNEAQ in the germline V gene (reference sequence). The CDR3 extends over 18 amino acids. The CDR3 sequence is CASSPHSGTSGSPDTQYF. The CDR3 DNA reads TGTGCCAGCAGCCCCCATTCAGGGACTAGCGGGAGTCCAGATACGCAGTATTTT.

The chain employs TRBV28 and TRBJ2-7; D gene ambiguous. The V end lost 0 bases, the J end lost 9 bases, and 9 bases lay between the germline ends. This CDR3 is built from 12 residues. From germline, CDR1 is MDHEN and CDR2 SYDVKM. The CDR3 DNA reads as TGTGCCAGCAGTTTATGGTCGGCGGTGCAGTACTTC. Translation gives CASSLWSAVQYF.

This clone was seen more than once but under ten times. V is TRBV11-1 and J is TRBJ2-1, with a tentative D call TRBD1 (6 bases). Germline V gives CDR1 SGHAT, CDR2 FQDESV (reference sequence). This CDR3 spans 13 amino acids. Trimming took 5 bases from V and 6 from J, leaving 11 bases between them. CDR3 residues: CASSSHRANEQFF. DNA for the CDR3: TGTGCCAGCAGCAGCCACAGGGCCAATGAGCAGTTCTTC.

This clone was counted once. The chain is built from TRBV30 and TRBJ2-7; D perhaps matches TRBD1 (6 bases). This CDR3 spans 14 amino acids. Trimming took off 0 bases at V and 1 base at J, with 10 bases between the two ends. Germline CDR1 GTSNPN, CDR2 SVGIG (reference sequence). The CDR3 reads CAWSVKQGSYEQYF. The CDR3 region has the DNA TGTGCCTGGAGTGTAAAACAGGGATCCTACGAGCAGTACTTC.

The genes are TRBV12-5 and TRBJ2-6; D remains ambiguous. This CDR3 has 16 residues. The germline CDR1 and CDR2 sequences are LGHNT and FRNRAP. The germline V and J ends were trimmed by 0 bases and 2 bases, with 8 bases remaining between them. The CDR3 region has the DNA TGTGCTAGTGGTTTGGTAGTGGCTCCTGGGGCCAACGTCCTGACTTTC. It encodes CASGLVVAPGANVLTF.

V and J are TRBV7-9 and TRBJ2-3; 11 bases match TRBD2. The CDR3 loop spans 16 amino acids. V gave up 3 bases and J gave up 6 bases; unmatched junction bases: 8. The germline V gene encodes CDR1 SEHNR and CDR2 FQNEAQ (reference sequence). CDR3 loop: CASSFLAGGPSDTQYF. CDR3 nucleotide sequence: TGTGCCAGCAGCTTTTTAGCGGGAGGGCCCTCCGATACGCAGTATTTT.

This clone was seen a handful of times. CDR3 region: CASSREGTRADTQYF. The CDR3 bases are TGTGCCAGCAGCCGTGAGGGGACTAGGGCAGATACGCAGTATTTT. J is TRBJ2-3 and V is TRBV28; 8 positions agree with TRBD2. Germline values: CDR1 MDHEN, CDR2 SYDVKM. Germline trimming cut 6 bases from V and 4 bases from J; bases unmatched to any gene: 9. This CDR3 has 15 residues.

The rearrangement links TRBV7-9 to TRBJ1-1; D call uncertain. V was trimmed by 2 bases and J by 5 bases, leaving 12 bases between them. The CDR3 is 14 amino acids. Germline CDR1 is SEHNR and CDR2 is FQNEAQ (reference sequence). The CDR3 is CASSLTARRTEAFF. The CDR3 coding sequence is TGTGCCAGCAGCTTAACAGCCCGGAGGACTGAAGCTTTCTTT.

The genes are TRBV6-1 and TRBJ2-7; D is possibly TRBD2 (6 bases). Between the trimmed V and J ends, which lost 8 bases and 6 bases, there was a span of 17 bases. The CDR3 is 13 amino acids. The germline CDR1 and CDR2 sequences are MNHNS and SASEGT. The CDR3 sequence: CASQRAFLGEQYF. CDR3 sequence (DNA): TGTGCCAGCCAGCGGGCTTTCCTCGGCGAGCAGTACTTC.

This clone was observed a few times. The chain has TRBV6-5 and TRBJ2-2; 8 bases are a match to TRBD2. Germline loops: CDR1 MNHEY, CDR2 SVGAGI. The CDR3 runs 14 residues. The junction had 3 bases not matched to a gene; V was cut back by 4 bases and J by 5 bases. DNA of the CDR3: TGTGCCAGCAGTTCCGGCGGGAGGACCGGGGAGCTGTTTTTT. Protein: CASSSGGRTGELFF.

This clone has only a few counts. This sequence joins TRBV10-2 and TRBJ2-3; 11 bases map to TRBD2. CDR3 length equals 17 residues. V was pared by 2 bases and J by 4 bases, with 8 bases of the junction left unmatched. Germline V CDR1 and CDR2: WSHSY, SAAADI. CDR3 DNA sequence: TGCGCCAGCAGTGAGACCGCCGGGACTAGCGGATCAGATACGCAGTATTTT. This codes for CASSETAGTSGSDTQYF.

The rearrangement links TRBV7-9 to TRBJ1-5; no clear D gene. Between the trimmed V and J ends, which lost 1 base and 5 bases, there was a span of 6 bases. Germline V lookup: CDR1 SEHNR, CDR2 FQNEAQ (reference sequence). CDR3 length: 13 amino acids. The CDR3 is CASSLGEDQPQHF. The CDR3 DNA follows: TGTGCCAGCAGCTTAGGAGAAGATCAGCCCCAGCATTTT.

The chain couples TRBV7-9 to TRBJ1-2; no clear D. This CDR3 comprises 17 residues. Germline V gene data show CDR1 as SEHNR and CDR2 as FQNEAQ (reference sequence). Trimming cost V 1 base and J 8 bases, with 23 bases left between them. Here the CDR3 reads CASSLESLGSRTRGYTF. DNA for the CDR3: TGTGCCAGCAGCTTAGAATCTTTGGGCAGCCGAACGCGAGGCTACACCTTC.

The chain joins TRBV18 to TRBJ1-1; D gene uncertain. Per the germline V gene, CDR1 is KGHSH and CDR2 is LQKENI. Trimming left V 1 base short and J 4 bases short, with 19 bases between. This CDR3 region has 17 residues. CDR3 in amino acids: CASSPLEAPGWSTEAFF. The CDR3 nucleotides are TGTGCCAGCTCACCACTCGAGGCCCCCGGTTGGTCCACTGAAGCTTTCTTT.

The gene calls are TRBV14 and TRBJ2-7; D gene unclear. Germline values: CDR1 SGHDN, CDR2 FVKESK. This CDR3 region has 14 residues. Trimming removed 4 bases at V and 3 bases at J, with 13 bases between. DNA of the CDR3: TGTGCCAGCAGCCCTCCCACACCCAACTACGAGCAGTACTTC. It encodes CASSPPTPNYEQYF. Based on the CDR3 plus reference TRBV14 and TRBJ2-7, the full variable domain is EAGVTQFPSHSVIEKGQTVTLRCDPISGHDNLYWYRRVMGKEIKFLLHFVKESKQDESGMPNNRFLAERTGGTYSTLKVQPAELEDSGVYFCASSPPTPNYEQYFGPGTRLTVT.

The chain links TRBV7-9 to TRBJ2-7, with 9 bases lining up with TRBD2. Per the germline V gene, CDR1 is SEHNR and CDR2 is FQNEAQ (reference sequence). The CDR3 totals 18 residues. The V segment lost 1 base and the J segment 3 bases; nucleotides outside the gene matches: 13. The CDR3 loop reads CASSLVSMGGRAFYEQYF. For the CDR3, the DNA is TGTGCCAGCAGCTTAGTTTCGATGGGCGGGAGGGCTTTCTACGAGCAGTACTTC.

The chain joins TRBV18 to TRBJ2-7; D call uncertain. Trimming left V 3 bases short and J 6 bases short, with 12 bases between. The V gene's germline CDR1 is KGHSH and CDR2 LQKENI. The CDR3 loop spans 13 amino acids. The CDR3 bases are TGTGCCAGCTCACCTAAAAGGTCAGGCGAGCAGTACTTC. Translating it yields CASSPKRSGEQYF.

The gene calls are TRBV29-1 and TRBJ2-2; D unclear. Trimming pared 5 bases from V and 2 bases from J, leaving 12 bases between. This CDR3 region has 14 residues. CDR1 and CDR2 from the germline V gene are SQVTM and ANQGSEA. The CDR3 spells CSVNSLLNTGELFF. The CDR3 DNA reads TGCAGCGTTAACAGCCTCTTAAACACCGGGGAGCTGTTTTTT.

In its sample, this clone was seen a few times. V and J are TRBV11-2 and TRBJ2-2, with 14 bases matching TRBD2. Trimming took 5 bases from V and 6 from J; bases not matched to a gene: 8. The CDR3 runs to 17 residues. Germline V gene data show CDR1 as SGHAT and CDR2 as FQNNGV. Written as DNA, the CDR3 is TGTGCCAGCAGCCAGACTAGCGGGAGGGCCGGGGCCGGGGAGCTGTTTTTT. Its translation is CASSQTSGRAGAGELFF. Full variable domain (rest looked up from reference TRBV11-2 and TRBJ2-2): EAGVAQSPRYKIIEKRQSVAFWCNPISGHATLYWYQQILGQGPKLLIQFQNNGVVDDSQLPKDRFSAERLKGVDSTLKIQPAKLEDSAVYLCASSQTSGRAGAGELFFGEGSRLTVL.

This clone was recorded a few times. V gene TRBV10-1 combines with J gene TRBJ1-1; possible D gene TRBD1, 5 bases. Germline V CDR1 and CDR2: WNHNN, SYGVQD (reference sequence). V was shortened by 3 bases and J by 0 bases, with 5 bases between the two germline ends. The CDR3 covers 13 residues. The CDR3 bases are TGCGCCAGCAGTGAAGGGGTGAACACTGAAGCTTTCTTT. Translation: CASSEGVNTEAFF.